The present T cell receptor beta chain was sequenced within a study of CD8 T cells in Susac syndrome. RNA amounts of roughly 0.5 to 1 ug underwent reverse transcription with random hexamers. TCRdb redid the calling of the immunoSEQ multiplex PCR reads with MiXCR, one entry per CDR3 protein. The sample consists of about 300,000 distinct CDR3 sequences, around 84% of them appearing once. FACS was used to enrich TEMRA cells, whereas the CD8+ and CD4+ T cells were obtained by negative isolation. Germline CDR1 and CDR2: SGHRS and YFSETQ. Germline trimming cut 2 bases from V and 7 bases from J; bases unmatched to any gene: 6. The CDR3 has 15 amino acids.

The chain recombines TRBV5-1 with TRBJ2-1, with 10 bases aligning to TRBD2. The sample was CD8+ T cells from PBMCs. The clonotype comes from a human donor with multiple sclerosis. In nucleotides, the CDR3 is TGCGCCAGCAGCTTTAGCGGGAGGTACGATAATGAGCAGTTCTTC. Protein: CASSFSGRYDNEQFF.